This T cell receptor (beta chain) was recorded in a study of PD-L1 blockade in urothelial cancer. The overall study: The year 2014 saw patients start atezolizumab, 1,200 mg intravenously every 3 weeks. When blood samples were assessed, the median T cell count was about 140,000.

A spike-in of synthetic TCR analog templates was added to each PCR. The method was immunoSEQ multiplex PCR; TCRdb's version includes in-frame clones alone and lacks a portion of them. The profile shows about 130,000 clones, 70% to 85% of them singletons. Documented time point: pretreatment peripheral blood. The germline gives CDR1 WSHSY, CDR2 SAAADI. V lost 6 bases to trimming and J lost 5 bases; unmatched junction nucleotides: 14. CDR3 length: 16 residues. The receptor was isolated from a man aged 50-59 years with urothelial cancer. The starting material was PBMCs, obtained around atezolizumab (anti-PD-L1) treatment. This rearrangement joins TRBV10-2 to TRBJ2-7; the match to TRBD2 covers 9 bases. Written as DNA, the CDR3 is TGCGCCAGCAGGAGCCCCATAGCGGGAGAGTCCCACGAGCAGTACTTC. It encodes CASRSPIAGESHEQYF.